The 32 T cell receptor beta chains below come from one sample, sequenced in a study of cytomegalovirus exposure and HLA in healthy donors. 13 Jbeta primers and 60 Vbeta primers were used for the PCR. Generated by immunoSEQ multiplex PCR, the TCRdb table keeps only in-frame clones and is missing some. The table includes some 200,000 clones, about four fifths detected once. The specimen sequenced was PBMCs. The receptor set was obtained from a woman aged 18-30 years in good health and CMV-seronegative.

This sequence joins TRBV19 and TRBJ1-2, with TRBD1 matching over 12 bases. The CDR3 is 16 residues long. Germline trimming cut 5 bases from V and 4 bases from J; bases unmatched to any gene: 8. Germline CDR1 LNHDA, CDR2 SQIVND (reference sequence). The CDR3 coding sequence is TGTGCCAGTAGTCCCGTGGGACAGGGGGCCGGCTATGGCTACACCTTC. Its protein product is CASSPVGQGAGYGYTF.

This chain links TRBV4-2 with TRBJ2-7, with 9 bases identical to TRBD2. The CDR3 has 16 residues. V lost 1 base and J lost 2; bases outside the gene matches: 6. Germline CDR1 is LGHNA and CDR2 is YNFKEQ. DNA of the CDR3: TGTGCCAGCAGCCAAGGACTAGCGGCCAGAACCTACGAGCAGTACTTC. Translated: CASSQGLAARTYEQYF.

The chain joins TRBV5-4 to TRBJ2-3; D is undetermined. Germline values: CDR1 SGHNT, CDR2 YYREEE (reference sequence). This CDR3 has 14 residues. The V end lost 3 bases, the J end lost 2 bases, and 10 bases lay between the germline ends. The CDR3 bases are TGTGCCAGCAGCTCTTCGCGAGACACAGATACGCAGTATTTT. This translates into CASSSSRDTDTQYF.

V gene TRBV14 combines with J gene TRBJ2-7, with 8 nucleotides matching TRBD2. J lost 5 bases, V lost 2 bases, and 11 bases had no gene match. This CDR3 spans 16 amino acids. Looked up from germline, CDR1 is SGHDN and CDR2 is FVKESK. Here the CDR3 reads CASSQRLALLGDEQYF. Here the CDR3 DNA reads TGTGCCAGCAGCCAAAGACTAGCGTTACTAGGGGACGAGCAGTACTTC.

This clone appeared a single time. This chain uses TRBV2 with TRBJ1-2, with TRBD1 matching 8 bases. The CDR3 length is 15 residues. J gave up 7 bases and V 5 bases, and 12 bases lay outside the gene matches. Germline V gene sequence: CDR1 SNHLY, CDR2 FYNNEI. CDR3 nucleotides: TGTGCCAGCAGTTTGGGTCGGACAGGGAGAGGTGGCTACACCTTC. It encodes CASSLGRTGRGGYTF.

This clone was detected once. This chain links TRBV30 with TRBJ1-5; no reliable D call. The CDR3 has 13 amino acids. With 1 base removed from V and 6 bases from J, the gap between germline ends came to 10 bases. CDR1 is GTSNPN, CDR2 SVGIG, per germline (reference sequence). The CDR3 DNA follows: TGTGCCTGGAGTGAATATGTCGGTCAGCCCCAGCATTTT. It codes for CAWSEYVGQPQHF.

The chain couples TRBV5-1 to TRBJ1-2, with a weak D call TRBD1 (6 bases). This CDR3 spans 16 amino acids. Germline CDR1 is SGHRS and CDR2 is YFSETQ. V was shortened by 0 bases and J by 8 bases, with 20 bases between the two germline ends. The CDR3 DNA is TGCGCCAGCAGCTTGGTGAATCGTGTGGGGGCGGAAGGCTACACCTTC. Encoded protein: CASSLVNRVGAEGYTF.

The chain carries TRBV10-2 and TRBJ2-6, with a possible D match to TRBD1 (5 bases). V shed 3 bases and J shed 0 bases, with 9 bases lying between them. The CDR3 runs to 16 residues. Per germline, CDR1 WSHSY and CDR2 SAAADI. CDR3 DNA sequence: TGCGCCAGCAGTGAATGGGGCCACTCTGGGGCCAACGTCCTGACTTTC. This translates into CASSEWGHSGANVLTF.

The gene calls are TRBV6-5 and TRBJ2-1; TRBD1 might be the D (6 bases). Trimming cost V 6 bases and J 5 bases, with 14 bases left between them. This CDR3 is 14 amino acids long. Germline V gene sequence: CDR1 MNHEY, CDR2 SVGAGI. The CDR3 bases are TGTGCCAGCAGGATGACAGGCGCTGACAATGAGCAGTTCTTC. Translating gives CASRMTGADNEQFF.

CDR3 DNA: TGTGCCAGCAGCTTATCAGTGGGAGTTGACAATGAGCAGTTCTTC. Translated: CASSLSVGVDNEQFF. The chain recombines TRBV7-6 with TRBJ2-1; a weak D match, TRBD2 (5 bases). Deletions cut 2 bases from V and 5 bases from J, with 13 bases between. This CDR3 is 15 amino acids long. Germline assignment: CDR1 SGHVS and CDR2 FNYEAQ.

Written as DNA, the CDR3 is TGTGCCAGCAGTCCCGGACAACCCTACGAGCAGTACGTC. Protein sequence: CASSPGQPYEQYV. This chain links TRBV6-6 with TRBJ2-7; D is possibly TRBD1 (5 bases). Germline CDR1 and CDR2: MNHNY and SVGAGI (reference sequence). The CDR3 extends over 13 amino acids. The V and J ends lost 5 bases and 2 bases respectively, with 10 bases between them.

The chain couples TRBV4-1 to TRBJ2-2; 8 bases line up with TRBD2. Germline-derived CDR1 and CDR2 are MGHRA and YSYEKL. The CDR3 consists of 18 residues. V dropped 1 base and J dropped 7; count of bases not matched to a gene: 14. The DNA for the CDR3 is TGCGCCAGCAGCCAAGCTTTGCGGGGGGTGGGATTCGACGGGGAGCTGTTTTTT. Amino acid sequence: CASSQALRGVGFDGELFF.

This clone came up many times. The CDR3 region is CASSQGTGEWEPQHF. In DNA, the CDR3 is TGCGCCAGCAGCCAAGGGACAGGGGAGTGGGAGCCCCAGCATTTT. The rearrangement links TRBV4-1 to TRBJ1-5; the match to TRBD1 covers 9 bases. There are 15 residues in the CDR3. Germline V gene data show CDR1 as MGHRA and CDR2 as YSYEKL. After removal of 1 base from V and 8 bases from J, the junction contained 6 bases not matched to a gene.

The chain employs TRBV25-1 and TRBJ2-3; 12 bases are a match to TRBD2. The CDR3 totals 18 residues. V gave up 2 bases and J gave up 4 bases; unmatched junction bases: 10. Germline V CDR1 and CDR2: MGHDK, SYGVNS. CDR3 loop: CASSEQARLAGAPDTQYF. In DNA form, the CDR3 reads TGTGCCAGCAGTGAACAGGCCAGACTAGCGGGAGCCCCAGATACGCAGTATTTT.

The rearrangement uses TRBV27 and TRBJ2-3; TRBD2 is a possible D gene (6 bases). Looked up from germline, CDR1 is MNHEY and CDR2 is SMNVEV (reference sequence). The CDR3 is made up of 19 amino acids. The germline V and J ends were trimmed by 8 bases and 0 bases, with 27 bases remaining between them. The CDR3: CASRRAGGETYASTDTQYF. The CDR3 DNA reads as TGTGCCAGCCGACGGGCGGGCGGGGAAACATATGCTAGCACAGATACGCAGTATTTT.

This clone showed up just a few times. The chain carries TRBV6-1 and TRBJ1-5; D might be TRBD1 (5 bases). The CDR3 loop spans 14 amino acids. Trimming stripped 5 bases from V and 6 bases from J, with 14 bases between. Germline CDR1 and CDR2: MNHNS and SASEGT. The CDR3 here is CASSTGGGGQPQHF. CDR3 bases: TGTGCCAGCAGTACCGGGGGGGGAGGTCAGCCCCAGCATTTT.

V usage is TRBV10-2 and J usage is TRBJ1-5; D gene uncertain. Germline V gene data show CDR1 as WSHSY and CDR2 as SAAADI. The CDR3 runs to 13 residues. Trimming removed 2 bases at V and 3 bases at J, with 5 bases between. CDR3 bases: TGCGCCAGCAGTGAGCAGTTCAATCAGCCCCAGCATTTT. It yields the protein CASSEQFNQPQHF.

The rearrangement uses TRBV9 and TRBJ1-4, with a possible D match to TRBD1 (5 bases). V was trimmed by 0 bases and J by 7 bases, leaving 13 bases between them. Germline CDR1 SGDLS, CDR2 YYNGEE. This CDR3 region has 15 residues. The CDR3 DNA sequence: TGTGCCAGCAGCGTAGGGGGGGAAAGGGGTGAAAAACTGTTTTTT. Protein: CASSVGGERGEKLFF.

The V call is TRBV6-5, the J call TRBJ1-2; D is unresolved. V was trimmed by 6 bases and J by 4 bases, leaving 9 bases between them. This CDR3 is built from 12 residues. The germline V gene encodes CDR1 MNHEY and CDR2 SVGAGI. CDR3 nucleotide sequence: TGTGCCAGCAGGACGGGAGTCTATGGCTACACCTTC. Translation: CASRTGVYGYTF.

This sequence joins TRBV27 and TRBJ1-5, with unresolved D. There are 15 residues in the CDR3. The V end lost 8 bases, the J end lost 1 base, and 15 bases lay between the germline ends. Germline V gene data show CDR1 as MNHEY and CDR2 as SMNVEV (reference sequence). CDR3 residues: CASRRRERSNQPQHF. CDR3 DNA sequence: TGTGCCAGCCGCCGTCGGGAAAGGAGCAATCAGCCCCAGCATTTT.

The chain uses TRBV19 and TRBJ2-2; no clear D. Germline CDR1 is LNHDA and CDR2 is SQIVND (reference sequence). V dropped 3 bases and J dropped 1 base, with 12 bases sitting between them. There are 16 residues in the CDR3. DNA for the CDR3: TGTGCCAGTAGTATCGTGGTACAGAGGAACACCGGGGAGCTGTTTTTT. Translation: CASSIVVQRNTGELFF.

Of note for this clone: The germline gene is not matched at one end of the junction; a read error may be the cause. The chain combines TRBV15 with TRBJ1-2, with 7 bases fitting TRBD1. The CDR3 length is 14 residues. CDR1 LNHNV and CDR2 YYDKDF come from the germline V gene (reference sequence). The chain's CDR3 is CATSGDRDSYGYTF. Here the CDR3 DNA reads TGTGCCACCAGCGGAGACCGGGACAGTTATGGCTACACCTTC.

CDR3 sequence (DNA): TGTGCCAGCTCACCACCCTACGGGACGAACACCGGGGAGCTGTTTTTT. Amino acid sequence: CASSPPYGTNTGELFF. The V call is TRBV18, the J call TRBJ2-2, with TRBD2 as a possible D gene (5 bases). V was trimmed by 0 bases and J by 0 bases, leaving 8 bases between them. Germline V gene data show CDR1 as KGHSH and CDR2 as LQKENI. The CDR3 is 16 amino acids.

This chain joins TRBV10-2 and TRBJ2-1, with 12 bases that match TRBD2. This CDR3 is 16 amino acids long. Losses at the gene ends were 1 base for V and 7 bases for J; bases not matched to a gene: 5. Per germline, CDR1 WSHSY and CDR2 SAAADI. The CDR3 DNA sequence: TGCGCCAGCAGTGAGTACCGACTAGCGGGAGTAAATGAGCAGTTCTTC. This sequence encodes CASSEYRLAGVNEQFF.

The rearrangement links TRBV4-2 to TRBJ2-1; TRBD2 agrees at 7 bases. J gave up 8 bases and V 5 bases, and 18 bases lay outside the gene matches. Per the germline V gene, CDR1 is LGHNA and CDR2 is YNFKEQ. The CDR3 runs 17 residues. CDR3 loop: CASSGSPSGIGSYEQFF. In DNA form, the CDR3 reads TGTGCCAGCAGCGGAAGTCCGAGCGGGATAGGTTCATATGAGCAGTTCTTC.

The genes are TRBV4-1 and TRBJ2-3; D might be TRBD2 (6 bases). The V end was cut by 5 bases, the J end by 3 bases, with 9 bases between. The CDR3 consists of 13 residues. CDR1 and CDR2 (germline): MGHRA, YSYEKL. As DNA, the CDR3 is TGCGCCAGCAGCTGGCTAGCGACAGATACGCAGTATTTT. Translated, it gives CASSWLATDTQYF.

In this sample, this clone turned up once. This sequence joins TRBV15 and TRBJ1-5, with 7 bases matching TRBD1. After removal of 6 bases from V and 7 bases from J, the junction contained 6 bases not matched to a gene. Germline CDR1 LNHNV, CDR2 YYDKDF (reference sequence). The length of the CDR3 is 13 residues. CDR3 loop: CATSDRAGQPQHF. The CDR3 DNA is TGTGCCACCAGTGACAGGGCGGGCCAGCCCCAGCATTTT.

V gene TRBV4-3 combines with J gene TRBJ2-2, with 15 bases that match TRBD2. CDR1 is LGHNA and CDR2 is YSLEER in the germline V gene. This CDR3 is 16 amino acids long. V trimming: 4 bases; J trimming: 8 bases; junction bases outside the gene matches: 5. Here the CDR3 DNA reads TGCGCCAGCAGCCCCGGACTAGCGGGAGGGTTGGGGGAGCTGTTTTTT. Encoded protein: CASSPGLAGGLGELFF.

This clone was detected only once. Other DNA sequences in the sample encode the same CDR3. CDR3 in amino acids: CASSELPPAGGVVYEQYF. The CDR3 DNA reads TGTGCCAGCAGTGAACTCCCCCCGGCAGGGGGCGTTGTCTACGAGCAGTACTTC. The gene calls are TRBV6-1 and TRBJ2-7, with 8 positions matching TRBD1. The CDR3 runs 18 residues. Trimming removed 2 bases from V and 3 bases from J; junction bases left unmatched: 15. Germline V gene lookup returns CDR1 MNHNS and CDR2 SASEGT.

There are a few counts of this clone. V is TRBV2 and J is TRBJ2-2; 12 bases are a match to TRBD1. CDR1 SNHLY and CDR2 FYNNEI come from the germline V gene. Unmatched junction bases numbered 7, after V lost 6 bases and J lost 8 bases. This CDR3 is 15 amino acids long. This CDR3 is CASRTGTGGNGELFF. CDR3 coding DNA: TGTGCCAGCAGGACCGGGACAGGGGGCAATGGGGAGCTGTTTTTT. Full variable domain (rest looked up from reference TRBV2 and TRBJ2-2): EPEVTQTPSHQVTQMGQEVILRCVPISNHLYFYWYRQILGQKVEFLVSFYNNEISEKSEIFDDQFSVERPDGSNFTLKIRSTKLEDSAMYFCASRTGTGGNGELFFGEGSRLTVL.

This clone was seen only once. This chain joins TRBV25-1 and TRBJ1-4, with D tentatively TRBD1 (6 bases). Germline CDR1 reads MGHDK; CDR2 reads SYGVNS. The CDR3 loop spans 15 amino acids. V gave up 7 bases and J gave up 4 bases, with 16 bases separating them. The CDR3 DNA follows: TGTGCCAGCACAGGGGCGGACAGCCTTAATGAAAAACTGTTTTTT. It codes for CASTGADSLNEKLFF.

The V gene is TRBV10-2, the J gene TRBJ2-3; 7 positions match TRBD2. The V and J ends lost 4 bases and 1 base, in that order; junction bases with no gene match: 2. Germline CDR1 WSHSY, CDR2 SAAADI. This CDR3 region has 14 residues. CDR3 in amino acids: CASSATSGTDTQYF. The CDR3, as DNA: TGCGCCAGCAGTGCCACTAGCGGCACAGATACGCAGTATTTT.